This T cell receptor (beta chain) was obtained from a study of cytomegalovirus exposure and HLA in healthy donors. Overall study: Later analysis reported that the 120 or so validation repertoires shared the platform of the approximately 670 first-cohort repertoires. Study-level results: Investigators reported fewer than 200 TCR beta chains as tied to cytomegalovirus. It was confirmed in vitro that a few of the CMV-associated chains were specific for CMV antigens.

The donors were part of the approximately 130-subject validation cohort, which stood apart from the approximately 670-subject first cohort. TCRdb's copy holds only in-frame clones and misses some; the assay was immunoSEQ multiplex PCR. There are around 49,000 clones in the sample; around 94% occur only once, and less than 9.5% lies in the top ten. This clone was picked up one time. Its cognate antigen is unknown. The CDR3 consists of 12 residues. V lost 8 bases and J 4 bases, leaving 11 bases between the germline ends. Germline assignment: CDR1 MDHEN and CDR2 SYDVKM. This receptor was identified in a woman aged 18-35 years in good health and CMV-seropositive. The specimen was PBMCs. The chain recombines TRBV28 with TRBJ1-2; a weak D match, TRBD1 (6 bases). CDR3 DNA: TGTGCCAGCGGGGGCCTAGCCTATGGCTACACCTTC. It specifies CASGGLAYGYTF.